The 9 T cell receptor beta chains given below trace back to one sample, sequenced in a study of PD-1 blockade in classical Hodgkin lymphoma (dated by TCRdb to 2018 to 2021). The meaning of the sample's time point label: newly diagnosed, previously untreated cHL patient sample. Using a Miltenyi CD8+ T cell isolation kit, CD8+ T cells were purified from thawed PBMCs through magnetic negative selection. Libraries were made using the immunoSEQ multiplex PCR assay. TCRdb took over this immuneACCESS table, retaining in-frame rearrangements with V and J assigned. Such tables are incomplete; in checked studies, under half of the missing clones stem from an unresolved V gene, and the remainder is unexplained. The sample contains some 15,000 clones, around 93% of them found a single time. The top ten constitute around 6.2% of the sample. Sequencing was carried out using CD8+ T cells from blood. The receptors derive from a human donor with classical Hodgkin lymphoma.

This chain links TRBV6-1 with TRBJ2-7, with a tentative D call TRBD2 (5 bases). CDR1 and CDR2 (germline): MNHNS, SASEGT. The CDR3 has 12 residues. V lost 6 bases and J 3 bases, leaving 9 bases between the germline ends. The CDR3 DNA sequence: TGTGCCAGCAGGCGGAGGAACTACGAGCAGTACTTC. Translated, it gives CASRRRNYEQYF.

The chain carries TRBV27 and TRBJ2-1; TRBD2 matches at 7 bases. The CDR3 totals 15 residues. In germline, CDR1 is MNHEY, CDR2 SMNVEV (reference sequence). The ends lost 6 bases at V and 0 bases at J; junction bases unmatched: 5. For the CDR3, the DNA is TGTGCCAGCAGCGGGACTACAAGCTCCTACAATGAGCAGTTCTTC. Protein sequence: CASSGTTSSYNEQFF.

The rearrangement uses TRBV4-1 and TRBJ1-2, with D possibly matching TRBD1 (5 bases). Deletions cut 1 base from V and 3 bases from J, with 18 bases between. Germline CDR1 MGHRA, CDR2 YSYEKL. The CDR3 loop spans 17 amino acids. CDR3 DNA sequence: TGCGCCAGCAGCCAAGCGAGGGCGGGGCGTGGGGACTATGGCTACACCTTC. Its translation: CASSQARAGRGDYGYTF.

J is TRBJ1-6 and V is TRBV7-9; D is undetermined. The CDR3 is 15 residues long. V lost 4 bases to trimming and J lost 8 bases, with 15 bases between them. CDR1 and CDR2 (germline): SEHNR, FQNEAQ (reference sequence). CDR3 in amino acids: CASSSTGSGDSPLHF. The DNA of the CDR3 is TGTGCCAGCAGCTCCACGGGGTCTGGGGATTCACCCCTCCACTTT.

The CDR3 nucleotides are TGTGCCAGCAGTTTGGGCGGAGCCACAGATACGCAGTATTTT. Residues: CASSLGGATDTQYF. The chain carries TRBV27 and TRBJ2-3, with unresolved D. Trimming took off 3 bases at V and 2 bases at J, with 9 bases between the two ends. Germline V gene data show CDR1 as MNHEY and CDR2 as SMNVEV (reference sequence). The length of the CDR3 is 14 residues.

This clone has a single count. CDR3 sequence (DNA): TGTGCCAGCAGCCCTCCGACAGGGCAAGAGACCCAGTACTTC. It is translated as CASSPPTGQETQYF. The chain couples TRBV9 to TRBJ2-5; 7 bases agree with TRBD1. The V and J ends lost 4 bases and 2 bases, in that order; junction bases with no gene match: 5. This CDR3 is built from 14 residues. Germline V gives CDR1 SGDLS, CDR2 YYNGEE.

The chain recombines TRBV7-9 with TRBJ2-5; 7 bases map to TRBD1. The CDR3 is 16 residues long. From germline, CDR1 is SEHNR and CDR2 FQNEAQ (reference sequence). V was pared by 5 bases and J by 5 bases, with 14 bases of the junction left unmatched. CDR3 amino acids: CASSPIEGATQETQYF. The CDR3 nucleotides read TGTGCCAGCAGCCCAATCGAGGGGGCGACACAGGAGACCCAGTACTTC. The full variable domain, its missing parts supplied by reference TRBV7-9 and TRBJ2-5, is DTGVSQNPRHKITKRGQNVTFRCDPISEHNRLYWYRQTLGQGPEFLTYFQNEAQLEKSRLLSDRFSAERPKGSFSTLEIQRTEQGDSAMYLCASSPIEGATQETQYFGPGTRLLVL.

The chain links TRBV5-4 to TRBJ2-1; 11 bases map to TRBD2. The CDR3 contains 20 residues. The germline CDR1 and CDR2 sequences are SGHNT and YYREEE (reference sequence). V was pared by 4 bases and J by 4 bases, with 19 bases of the junction left unmatched. CDR3 amino acids: CASSNPGASGRRIRYNEQFF. The DNA of the CDR3 is TGTGCCAGCAGCAATCCTGGGGCTAGCGGGAGGCGGATTAGGTACAATGAGCAGTTCTTC.

This chain uses TRBV27 with TRBJ2-1; 15 bases line up with TRBD2. CDR1 MNHEY and CDR2 SMNVEV come from the germline V gene (reference sequence). The ends lost 5 bases at V and 4 bases at J; junction bases unmatched: 6. There are 17 residues in the CDR3. The CDR3 DNA reads TGTGCCAGCAGTACAGGACTAGCGGGAGGGGGATACAATGAGCAGTTCTTC. Translating it yields CASSTGLAGGGYNEQFF.